A single sample gave rise to the 18 T cell receptor beta chains below, sequenced in a study of blood T cell repertoires in COVID-19. Assay used: immunoSEQ multiplex PCR; TCRdb lists only in-frame clones, some missing. Among around 150,000 clones listed, more than 75% were seen once. Input material: PBMCs or T cells enriched from blood (not recorded which). The receptors shown here come from a man aged 35-49 years who had recovered from COVID-19.

In regard to this clone: A much larger clone lies one base from this, so it may be a read error. The chain couples TRBV5-1 to TRBJ2-4; 9 nucleotides agree with TRBD1. Looked up from germline, CDR1 is SGHRS and CDR2 is YFSETQ. The CDR3 is 17 amino acids. The CDR3 bases are TGCGCCAGCTGCTTGGGGTTGGGGACAGGGCGGGGAAACATTCAGTACTTC. This gives the protein CASCLGLGTGRGNIQYF.

This clone has just a few counts. The rearrangement uses TRBV6-5 and TRBJ1-1, with a weak D call TRBD1 (5 bases). The length of the CDR3 is 14 residues. V lost 2 bases, J lost 0 bases, and 7 bases lay in between. Germline lookup yields CDR1 MNHEY and CDR2 SVGAGI. DNA of the CDR3: TGTGCCAGCAGTTACGCAGGGCTGAACACTGAAGCTTTCTTT. Translating gives CASSYAGLNTEAFF.

The chain joins TRBV5-1 to TRBJ2-7, with a possible D match to TRBD1 (6 bases). V was trimmed by 0 bases and J by 0 bases, leaving 10 bases between them. The CDR3 extends over 15 amino acids. The germline CDR1 and CDR2 sequences are SGHRS and YFSETQ. The CDR3 sequence is CASSLAGASSYEQYV. The DNA of the CDR3 is TGCGCCAGCAGCTTGGCAGGGGCGAGCTCCTACGAGCAGTACGTC.

This clone occurred a few times. Other nucleotide sequences from this sample produce the same CDR3. This chain links TRBV6-5 with TRBJ1-1; possibly TRBD1 for D (6 bases). The V and J ends lost 5 bases and 5 bases respectively, with 12 bases between them. The CDR3 contains 13 residues. The germline CDR1 and CDR2 sequences are MNHEY and SVGAGI. The CDR3 DNA is TGTGCCAGCAGTCTGGGGGCAGGAACTGAAGCTTTCTTT. Its protein is CASSLGAGTEAFF.

The genes are TRBV2 and TRBJ1-2; D is perhaps TRBD1 (6 bases). Germline V CDR1 and CDR2: SNHLY, FYNNEI. V shed 6 bases and J shed 4 bases, with 12 bases lying between them. The CDR3 consists of 13 residues. The CDR3 DNA reads as TGTGCCAGCAGCCAGGGGCCACTCTATGGCTACACCTTC. As protein: CASSQGPLYGYTF. Filled out from reference TRBV2 and TRBJ1-2, the complete variable domain reads EPEVTQTPSHQVTQMGQEVILRCVPISNHLYFYWYRQILGQKVEFLVSFYNNEISEKSEIFDDQFSVERPDGSNFTLKIRSTKLEDSAMYFCASSQGPLYGYTFGSGTRLTVV.

This sequence joins TRBV25-1 and TRBJ2-5; unclear D gene. Germline values: CDR1 MGHDK, CDR2 SYGVNS. This CDR3 spans 14 amino acids. V lost 3 bases, J lost 5 bases, and 13 bases lay in between. The CDR3 region is CASSDRRIRETQYF. The CDR3 region has the DNA TGTGCCAGCAGTGATCGGCGCATCAGGGAGACCCAGTACTTC.

The chain employs TRBV29-1 and TRBJ1-2; 7 bases fit TRBD1. The germline V gene encodes CDR1 SQVTM and CDR2 ANQGSEA. The CDR3 has 11 residues. Trimming removed 7 bases from V and 8 bases from J; junction bases left unmatched: 7. For the CDR3, the DNA is TGCAGCGGCGCCAGGGGGGAAGGCTACACCTTC. This gives the protein CSGARGEGYTF.

This clone was seen only a few times. V usage is TRBV19 and J usage is TRBJ1-2; the D gene is possibly TRBD1 (6 bases). CDR3 length: 15 residues. The germline V and J ends were trimmed by 4 bases and 2 bases, with 14 bases remaining between them. Germline values: CDR1 LNHDA, CDR2 SQIVND (reference sequence). The CDR3 sequence: CASSTRQELNYGYTF. The CDR3 coding sequence is TGTGCCAGTAGTACCCGACAGGAGTTGAACTATGGCTACACCTTC.

V is TRBV12-3 or TRBV12-4 and J is TRBJ2-3, with unresolved D. Trimming pared 6 bases from V and 4 bases from J, leaving 8 bases between. There are 12 residues in the CDR3. The CDR3 coding sequence is TGTGCCAGCAGCACCTCAGCAGATACGCAGTATTTT. This sequence encodes CASSTSADTQYF.

In nucleotides, the CDR3 is TGCGCCAGCAGACCTCAGGGAGGAAACACCATATATTTT. It translates to CASRPQGGNTIYF. V usage is TRBV5-1 and J usage is TRBJ1-3, with TRBD1 as a possible D gene (5 bases). Germline V gene lookup returns CDR1 SGHRS and CDR2 YFSETQ. The V end was cut by 5 bases, the J end by 4 bases, with 10 bases between. The CDR3 is made up of 13 amino acids.

The chain couples TRBV19 to TRBJ1-6; maybe TRBD1 (6 bases). The CDR3 runs to 14 residues. V lost 5 bases to trimming and J lost 3 bases, with 8 bases between them. Looked up from germline, CDR1 is LNHDA and CDR2 is SQIVND (reference sequence). CDR3 DNA sequence: TGTGCCAGTAGTGGACAGCTCTATAATTCACCCCTCCACTTT. Translating gives CASSGQLYNSPLHF.

The chain carries TRBV5-1 and TRBJ2-5; 13 nucleotides agree with TRBD2. CDR3 size: 17 residues. With 4 bases clipped from V and 1 base from J, the junction kept 7 bases outside the gene matches. Germline V lookup: CDR1 SGHRS, CDR2 YFSETQ. CDR3 amino acids: CASSLGTSGETQETQYF. The CDR3 region has the DNA TGCGCCAGCAGCCTGGGGACTAGCGGGGAAACCCAAGAGACCCAGTACTTC.

The chain combines TRBV5-1 with TRBJ1-2; D is uncertain. Looked up from germline, CDR1 is SGHRS and CDR2 is YFSETQ. V lost 3 bases and J 3 bases, leaving 12 bases between the germline ends. CDR3 size: 14 residues. The CDR3 reads CASSSGDYDYGYTF. The CDR3 DNA reads TGCGCCAGCAGCTCCGGAGATTATGACTATGGCTACACCTTC. The entire variable domain, with the rest obtained from reference TRBV5-1 and TRBJ1-2, is as follows: KAGVTQTPRYLIKTRGQQVTLSCSPISGHRSVSWYQQTPGQGLQFLFEYFSETQRNKGNFPGRFSGRQFSNSRSEMNVSTLELGDSALYLCASSSGDYDYGYTFGSGTRLTVV.

This chain joins TRBV15 and TRBJ2-5, with D possibly TRBD2 on 6 matching bases. Trimming removed 5 bases at V and 5 bases at J, with 21 bases between. Germline V lookup: CDR1 LNHNV, CDR2 YYDKDF (reference sequence). This CDR3 is built from 16 residues. CDR3 region: CATSVSNGGMGETQYF. The CDR3 DNA reads TGTGCCACCAGCGTATCAAACGGGGGAATGGGGGAGACCCAGTACTTC.

The V and J genes are TRBV25-1 and TRBJ1-6; a weak D match, TRBD1 (5 bases). The CDR3 is 16 residues long. V lost 3 bases and J lost 0, with 9 bases in between. Germline-derived CDR1 and CDR2 are MGHDK and SYGVNS. The CDR3 here is CASSEAGSSYNSPLHF. CDR3 nucleotides: TGTGCCAGCAGTGAGGCAGGGTCCTCCTATAATTCACCCCTCCACTTT.

This chain links TRBV5-8 with TRBJ1-5; 8 bases fit TRBD1. This CDR3 is 15 amino acids long. J gave up 7 bases and V 4 bases, and 10 bases lay outside the gene matches. CDR1 and CDR2 (germline): SGHTS, YDEGEE. The CDR3 loop reads CASSHGTGEEQPQHF. The CDR3 DNA is TGTGCCAGCAGCCATGGGACAGGCGAGGAACAGCCCCAGCATTTT.

This clone has only a few counts. The chain carries TRBV5-6 and TRBJ2-1, with D unclear. V was shortened by 0 bases and J by 4 bases, with 2 bases between the two germline ends. CDR3 length: 12 residues. Germline values: CDR1 SGHDT, CDR2 YYEEEE. Here the CDR3 reads CASSLAYNEQFF. CDR3 coding DNA: TGTGCCAGCAGCTTGGCTTACAATGAGCAGTTCTTC.

As regards this clone: The identical CDR3 is also encoded by other nucleotide sequences in the sample. V gene TRBV9 combines with J gene TRBJ1-3, with D maybe TRBD1 (5 bases). The length of the CDR3 is 14 residues. Germline loops: CDR1 SGDLS, CDR2 YYNGEE. Trimming took 0 bases from V and 1 from J, leaving 5 bases between them. The CDR3 coding sequence is TGTGCCAGCAGCGTAGAGGGGTCTGGAAACACCATATATTTT. Translation: CASSVEGSGNTIYF.